The entry that follows covers one T cell receptor beta chain sequence. This sample was included in a study of blood T cells in healthy people across ages. The ends were cut back, 5 bases at V and 2 bases at J, with 17 bases in the middle. The germline gives CDR1 SGHTA, CDR2 FQGNSA. This CDR3 region has 16 residues. PCR was performed a second time for roughly 7 to 11 cycles using a sample-barcoded 5' primer and a J-beta primer mix. TCRdb fed the 5' RACE reads into MiXCR, producing one record per CDR3 protein. The sample lists about 1.8 million distinct CDR3 sequences; around half were seen once. The chain carries TRBV7-2 and TRBJ2-3, with D possibly called TRBD1 or TRBD2 (6 bases each). The sequenced material came from blood. The receptor comes from a woman aged 40 to 49 in good health. The CDR3 here is CASSLCRGGPTDTQYF. The CDR3 bases are TGTGCCAGCAGCCTGTGCCGTGGGGGGCCCACAGATACGCAGTATTTT.